These T cell receptor beta chains were read from a single sample in a study of blood T cell repertoires in COVID-19. Libraries were prepared by immunoSEQ multiplex PCR; TCRdb keeps only in-frame clonotypes and omits some of them. Of 350,000 to 500,000 clones in the sample, 70% to 90% were seen once. The specimen sequenced was peripheral blood. The receptors stem from a man between 18 and 29 years old with COVID-19, enrolled during active disease. The CDR3 runs from the conserved cysteine through the conserved F or W. D genes are given only for firm matches. Part of the rows lack a size; the others show once, few, many or a class for expanded clones.

NA,TRBD1,TRBJ2-5,TRBV3-1/TRBV3-2,CASSHLGTGGTQYF,TGTGCCAGCAGCCATCTCGGGACAGGTGGGACCCAGTACTTC
NA,TRBD2,TRBJ2-3,TRBV7-6,CASSLVSGGGTDTQYF,TGTGCCAGCAGCTTAGTCTCGGGAGGGGGGACAGATACGCAGTATTTT
few,TRBD2,TRBJ2-2,TRBV24-1,CATQEALATANTGELFF,TGTGCCACCCAGGAGGCACTAGCGACCGCGAACACCGGGGAGCTGTTTTTT
NA,TRBD1,TRBJ2-6,TRBV18,CASSLFALRDSLGANVLTF,TGTGCCAGCTCACTTTTCGCCCTTAGGGACAGCCTTGGGGCCAACGTCCTGACTTTC
NA,TRBD1,TRBJ1-2,TRBV19,CASSIATGEGYGYTF,TGTGCCAGTAGTATCGCGACAGGGGAGGGATATGGCTACACCTTC
NA,TRBD1,TRBJ2-1,TRBV18,CASSPRGDRLSYNEQFF,TGTGCCAGCTCGCCACGTGGGGACAGACTTTCCTACAATGAGCAGTTCTTC
NA,NA,TRBJ2-7,TRBV5-5,CASSFVTSEQYF,TGTGCCAGCAGCTTCGTCACATCCGAGCAGTACTTC
NA,NA,TRBJ2-1,TRBV19,CASSFPLAGSYNEQFF,TGTGCCAGTAGTTTCCCCCTAGCCGGCTCCTACAATGAGCAGTTCTTC
once,TRBD1,TRBJ1-6,TRBV2,CASSQLPGGLDRYLHF,TGTGCCAGCAGCCAATTGCCAGGGGGCCTAGATAGGTACCTCCACTTT
NA,TRBD2,TRBJ2-7,TRBV27,CASSLSLGLAYEQYF,TGTGCCAGCAGTTTATCGCTAGGACTAGCGTACGAGCAGTACTTC
NA,TRBD2,TRBJ2-7,TRBV5-1,CASSRLAETIYEQYF,TGCGCCAGCAGTCGTCTAGCGGAAACGATCTACGAGCAGTACTTC
NA,TRBD1,TRBJ1-2,TRBV7-9,CASSKSGTGGYTF,TGTGCCAGCAGCAAATCCGGGACAGGGGGCTACACCTTC
NA,TRBD2,TRBJ2-1,TRBV11-3,CASSGAGPKRGNEQFF,TGTGCCAGCAGCGGAGCGGGGCCGAAAAGGGGCAATGAGCAGTTCTTC
NA,NA,TRBJ2-1,TRBV7-9,CASSFPGVLHEQFF,TGTGCCAGCAGCTTTCCGGGAGTCCTACATGAGCAGTTCTTC
NA,TRBD2,TRBJ2-5,TRBV5-1,CASSPGTSGSETQYF,TGCGCCAGCAGCCCCGGGACTAGCGGGAGCGAGACCCAGTACTTC
NA,NA,TRBJ2-1,TRBV12-3/TRBV12-4,CASIPNEQFF,TGTGCCAGCATCCCAAATGAGCAGTTCTTC
NA,NA,TRBJ2-1,TRBV9,CASSVTDRGEQFF,TGTGCCAGCAGCGTCACCGATCGCGGTGAGCAGTTCTTC
NA,TRBD1,TRBJ1-1,TRBV6-5,CASSYSNRGRVDAFF,TGTGCCAGCAGTTACTCGAACAGGGGGCGAGTAGACGCTTTCTTT
NA,TRBD1,TRBJ2-5,TRBV5-4,CASSTDRGQETQYF,TGTGCCAGCAGTACGGACAGGGGGCAAGAGACCCAGTACTTC
NA,NA,TRBJ1-1,TRBV2,CASRENRDKGYQAFF,TGTGCCAGCAGGGAGAACAGGGACAAGGGTTATCAGGCTTTCTTT
once,TRBD2,TRBJ2-7,TRBV9,CASSVASSGSNEQYF,TGTGCCAGCAGCGTAGCTTCTAGCGGGAGCAACGAGCAGTACTTC
NA,TRBD2,TRBJ2-7,TRBV5-4,CASSLAPGLDYEQYF,TGTGCCAGCAGCTTGGCACCGGGACTAGATTACGAGCAGTACTTC
few,TRBD1,TRBJ1-2,TRBV25-1,CASSDPTGTDYGYTF,TGTGCCAGCAGTGATCCGACAGGGACGGACTATGGCTACACCTTC
NA,NA,TRBJ2-2,TRBV6-5,CASIGAGVSTGELFF,TGTGCCAGCATCGGGGCAGGGGTGAGCACCGGGGAGCTGTTTTTT